This T cell receptor beta chain was sequenced in a study of OX40 agonist ivuxolimab in advanced cancers. The overall study: Eligibility rules accepted prior anti-PD-1, anti-PD-L1 or anti-CTLA-4 therapy, and around 40% had some.

V was clipped by 7 bases and J by 3 bases, with 13 bases between them. CDR1 and CDR2 from the germline V gene are LNHDA and SQIVND (reference sequence). This CDR3 is built from 13 residues. Some clones are missing from TCRdb's copy, which holds only in-frame ones; the method was immunoSEQ multiplex PCR. Among approximately 19,000 clones listed, around 80% were seen once. In its sample, this clone was seen once. The sequence was obtained from an adult with an advanced solid tumor such as melanoma, head and neck, liver or kidney cancer. The sample consisted of CD4+ or CD8+ T cells sorted from blood, taken in a trial of the OX40 agonist ivuxolimab. The chain recombines TRBV19 with TRBJ2-7, with D maybe TRBD1 (5 bases). For the CDR3, the DNA is TGTGCCAGTATTAAATGGCAGGGCTACGAGCAGTACTTC. It is translated as CASIKWQGYEQYF.